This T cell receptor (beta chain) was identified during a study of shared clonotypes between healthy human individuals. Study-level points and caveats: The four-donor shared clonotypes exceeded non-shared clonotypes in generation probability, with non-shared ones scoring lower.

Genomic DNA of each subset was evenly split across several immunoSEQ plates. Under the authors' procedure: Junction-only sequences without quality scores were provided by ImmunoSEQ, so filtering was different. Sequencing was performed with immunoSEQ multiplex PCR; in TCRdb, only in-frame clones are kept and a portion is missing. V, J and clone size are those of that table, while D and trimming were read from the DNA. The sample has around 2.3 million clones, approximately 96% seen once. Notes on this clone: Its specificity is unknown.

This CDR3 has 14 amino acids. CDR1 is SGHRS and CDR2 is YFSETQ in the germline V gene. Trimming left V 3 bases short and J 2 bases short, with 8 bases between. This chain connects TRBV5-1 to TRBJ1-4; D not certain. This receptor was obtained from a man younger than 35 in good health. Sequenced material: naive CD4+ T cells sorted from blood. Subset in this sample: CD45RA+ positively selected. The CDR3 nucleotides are TGCGCCAGCAGCTCCGGGAGGACTAATGAAAAACTGTTTTTT. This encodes CASSSGRTNEKLFF.